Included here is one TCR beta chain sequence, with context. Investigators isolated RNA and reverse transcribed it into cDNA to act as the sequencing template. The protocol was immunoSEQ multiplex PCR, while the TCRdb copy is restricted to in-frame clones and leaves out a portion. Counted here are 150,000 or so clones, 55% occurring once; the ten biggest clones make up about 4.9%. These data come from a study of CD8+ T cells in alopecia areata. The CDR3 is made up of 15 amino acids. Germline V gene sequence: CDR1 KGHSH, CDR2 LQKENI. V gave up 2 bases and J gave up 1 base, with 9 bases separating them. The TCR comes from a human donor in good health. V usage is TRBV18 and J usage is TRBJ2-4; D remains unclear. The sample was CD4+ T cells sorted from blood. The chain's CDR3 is CASSPGDGAKNIQYF. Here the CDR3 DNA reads TGTGCCAGCTCACCAGGGGATGGGGCCAAAAACATTCAGTACTTC.